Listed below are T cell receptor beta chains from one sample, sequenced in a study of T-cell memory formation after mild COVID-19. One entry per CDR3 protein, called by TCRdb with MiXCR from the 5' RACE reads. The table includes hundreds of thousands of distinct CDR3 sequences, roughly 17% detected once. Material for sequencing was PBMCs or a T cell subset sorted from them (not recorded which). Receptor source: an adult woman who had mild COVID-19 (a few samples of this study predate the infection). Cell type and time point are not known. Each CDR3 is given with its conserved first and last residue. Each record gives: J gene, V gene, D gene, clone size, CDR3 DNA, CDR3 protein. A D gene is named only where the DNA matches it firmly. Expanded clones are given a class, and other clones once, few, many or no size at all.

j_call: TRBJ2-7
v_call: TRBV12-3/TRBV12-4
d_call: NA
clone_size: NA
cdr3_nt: TGTGCCAGCAGTACCGTCGCCGGTACCTACGAGCAGTACTTC
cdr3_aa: CASSTVAGTYEQYF

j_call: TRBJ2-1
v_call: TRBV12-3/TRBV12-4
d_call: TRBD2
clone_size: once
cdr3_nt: TGTGCCAGCAGTGCCCGTACTAGAAGACTAGCGGGAGCCGTCTACAATGAGCAGTTCTTC
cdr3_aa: CASSARTRRLAGAVYNEQFF

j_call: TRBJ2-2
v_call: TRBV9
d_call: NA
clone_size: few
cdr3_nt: TGTGCCAGCAGCACACCACAAAGTAGCACCGGGGAGCTGTTTTTT
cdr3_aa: CASSTPQSSTGELFF

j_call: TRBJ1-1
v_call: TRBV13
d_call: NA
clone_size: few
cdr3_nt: TGTGCCAGCAGCACACGGGCCCGGCGTGAAGCTTTCTTT
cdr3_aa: CASSTRARREAFF

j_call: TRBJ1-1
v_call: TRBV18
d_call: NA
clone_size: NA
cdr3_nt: TGTGCCAGCTCACCAGGCCCGGCATCACTGAACACTGAAGCTTTCTTT
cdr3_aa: CASSPGPASLNTEAFF

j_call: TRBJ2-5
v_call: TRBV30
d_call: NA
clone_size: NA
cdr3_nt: TGTGCCTGGAGTGTACTAATGCTCCAAGAGACCCAGTACTTC
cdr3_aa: CAWSVLMLQETQYF

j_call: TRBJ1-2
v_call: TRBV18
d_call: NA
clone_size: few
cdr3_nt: TGTGCCAGCTCACCCTCCCTCTCCGATGGCTACACCTTC
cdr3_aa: CASSPSLSDGYTF

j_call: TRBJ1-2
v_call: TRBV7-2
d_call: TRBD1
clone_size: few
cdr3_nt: TGTGCCAGCAGCTCCTTAGACAGGGGGGGCTATGGCTACACCTTC
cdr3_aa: CASSSLDRGGYGYTF

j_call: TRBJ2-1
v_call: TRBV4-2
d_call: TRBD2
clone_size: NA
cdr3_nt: TGTGCCAGCAGCATAGCGGGTGGATCCTACAATGAGCAGTTCTTC
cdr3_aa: CASSIAGGSYNEQFF

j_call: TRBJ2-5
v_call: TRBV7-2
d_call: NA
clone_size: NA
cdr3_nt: TGTGCCAGCAGCCGATTCGGGACCCAAGAGACCCAGTACTTC
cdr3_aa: CASSRFGTQETQYF

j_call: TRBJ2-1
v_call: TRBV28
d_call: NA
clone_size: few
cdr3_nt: TGTGCCAGCAGTTTCGATTTCGGGAAGAAGTTCTTC
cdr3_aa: CASSFDFGKKFF

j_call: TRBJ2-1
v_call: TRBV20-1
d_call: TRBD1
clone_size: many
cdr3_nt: TGCAGTGCTGCCCCGGGACAGCTCGACAATGAGCAGTTCTTC
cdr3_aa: CSAAPGQLDNEQFF

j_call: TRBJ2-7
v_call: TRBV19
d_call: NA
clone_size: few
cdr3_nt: TGTGCCAGTAGTACTCAGGCCGGACGGATCTACGAGCAGTACTTC
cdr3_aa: CASSTQAGRIYEQYF

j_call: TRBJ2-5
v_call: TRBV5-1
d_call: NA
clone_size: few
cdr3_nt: TGCGCCAGCAGCTCCTGGGGTACCCAAGAGACCCAGTACTTC
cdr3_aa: CASSSWGTQETQYF

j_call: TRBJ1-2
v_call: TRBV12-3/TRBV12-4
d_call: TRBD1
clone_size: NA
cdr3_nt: TGTGCCAGCAGTCTACAGGGGCCCCTTGGGGATGGCTACACCTTC
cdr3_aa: CASSLQGPLGDGYTF

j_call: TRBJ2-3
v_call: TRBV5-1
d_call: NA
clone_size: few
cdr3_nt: TGCGCCAGCAGCTTGCGGGGGATTGACACAGATACGCAGTATTTT
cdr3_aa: CASSLRGIDTDTQYF

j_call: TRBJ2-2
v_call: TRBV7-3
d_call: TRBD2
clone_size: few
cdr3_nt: TGTGCCAGCAGCTTACGCGCAGCGGGAGGGGGGGAGCTGTTTTTT
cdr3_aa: CASSLRAAGGGELFF

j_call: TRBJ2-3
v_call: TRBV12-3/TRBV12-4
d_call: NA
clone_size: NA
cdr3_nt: TGTGCCAGCAGTTTAAGTTTCCAAGCAGATACGCAGTATTTT
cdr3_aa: CASSLSFQADTQYF

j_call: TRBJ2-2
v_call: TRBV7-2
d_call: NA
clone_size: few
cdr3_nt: TGTGCCAGCTTAACCTTACCGAACACCGGGGAGCTGTTTTTT
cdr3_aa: CASLTLPNTGELFF

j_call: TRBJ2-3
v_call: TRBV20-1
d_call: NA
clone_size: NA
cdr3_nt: TGCAGTGTTCCCCCATCTGGGAGCACAGATACGCAGTATTTT
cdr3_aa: CSVPPSGSTDTQYF

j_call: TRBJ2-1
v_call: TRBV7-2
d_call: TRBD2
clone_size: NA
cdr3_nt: TGTGCCAGCAGCTTAGTTGGAGCGGGGGCCAACTCCTACAATGAGCAGTTCTTC
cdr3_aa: CASSLVGAGANSYNEQFF

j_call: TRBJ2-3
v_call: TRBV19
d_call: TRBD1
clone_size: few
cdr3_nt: TGTGCCAGTAGTATAATGGGACAGGCAGATACGCAGTATTTT
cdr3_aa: CASSIMGQADTQYF

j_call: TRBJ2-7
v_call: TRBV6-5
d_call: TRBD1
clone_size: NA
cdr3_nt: TGTGCCAGCAGTATCCACAGGGGAGAGCAGTACTTC
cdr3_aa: CASSIHRGEQYF

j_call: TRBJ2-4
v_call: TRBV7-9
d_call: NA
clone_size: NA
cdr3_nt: TGTGCCAGCAGGAAACCTGGGGAGGCAAAAAACATTCAGTACTTC
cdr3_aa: CASRKPGEAKNIQYF

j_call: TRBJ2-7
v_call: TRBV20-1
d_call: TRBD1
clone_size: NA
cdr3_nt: TGCAGTGCTAGGGGTGGGACAGGCTTATCCTACGAGCAGTACTTC
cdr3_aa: CSARGGTGLSYEQYF

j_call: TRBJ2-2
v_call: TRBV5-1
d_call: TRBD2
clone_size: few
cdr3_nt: TGCGCCAGCAGCCGCCGGGGCGGGGGGGCCGTTCCCGGGGAGCTGTTTTTT
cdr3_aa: CASSRRGGGAVPGELFF

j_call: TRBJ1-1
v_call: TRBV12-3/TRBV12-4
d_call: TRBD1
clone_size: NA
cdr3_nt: TGTGCCAGCAGTTTGGCCAGGGGGGCTTTCTTT
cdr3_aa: CASSLARGAFF

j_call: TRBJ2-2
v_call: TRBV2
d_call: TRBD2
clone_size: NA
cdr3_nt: TGTGCCAGCAGTCCGGGACTAGCGGATTCCGGGGAGCTGTTTTTT
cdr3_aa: CASSPGLADSGELFF

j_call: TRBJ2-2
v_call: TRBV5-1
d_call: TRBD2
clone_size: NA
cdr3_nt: TGCGCCAGCAGCTCGACTAGCGGAGCCGGGGAGCTGTTTTTT
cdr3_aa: CASSSTSGAGELFF

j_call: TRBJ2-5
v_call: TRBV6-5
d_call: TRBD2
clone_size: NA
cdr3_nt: TGTGCCAGCAGTTACTCGATCCACTTGGCGGGAGCCGCAGAGACCCAGTACTTC
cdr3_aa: CASSYSIHLAGAAETQYF

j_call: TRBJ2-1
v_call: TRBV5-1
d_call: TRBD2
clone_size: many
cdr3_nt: TGCGCCAGCAGCTTAGGACTAGCGGGGTACTCCTACAATGAGCAGTTCTTC
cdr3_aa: CASSLGLAGYSYNEQFF

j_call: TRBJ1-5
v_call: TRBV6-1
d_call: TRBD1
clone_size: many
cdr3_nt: TGTGCCAGCAGCATTCAGGGGGCTGGGGGCAATCAGCCCCAGCATTTT
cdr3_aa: CASSIQGAGGNQPQHF

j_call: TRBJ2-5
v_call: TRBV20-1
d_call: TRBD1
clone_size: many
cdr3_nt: TGCAGTGCTAGAGCTCCGGGACAGCAAGAGACCCAGTACTTC
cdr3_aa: CSARAPGQQETQYF

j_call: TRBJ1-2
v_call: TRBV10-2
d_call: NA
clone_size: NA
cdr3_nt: TGCGCCAGCAGGCGGGACACGACTAACTATGGCTACACCTTC
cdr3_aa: CASRRDTTNYGYTF

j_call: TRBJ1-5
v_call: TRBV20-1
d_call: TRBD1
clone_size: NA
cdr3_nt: TGCAGTGCTGTCAGGGGGGATCAGCCCCAGCATTTT
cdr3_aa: CSAVRGDQPQHF

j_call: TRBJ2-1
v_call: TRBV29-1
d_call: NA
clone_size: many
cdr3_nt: TGCAGCGTTGCGCGGGGAAATTCCTACAATGAGCAGTTCTTC
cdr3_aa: CSVARGNSYNEQFF

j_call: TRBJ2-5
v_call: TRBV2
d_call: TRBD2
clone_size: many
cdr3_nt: TGTGCCAGCAGTGAAGGGACTAGCGGGAGAGGGACCACCCAGTACTTC
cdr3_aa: CASSEGTSGRGTTQYF

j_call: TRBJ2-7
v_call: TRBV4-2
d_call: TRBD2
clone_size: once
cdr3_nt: TGTGCCAGCAGCCGCAGACTAGCGAGCGAGCAGTACTTC
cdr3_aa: CASSRRLASEQYF

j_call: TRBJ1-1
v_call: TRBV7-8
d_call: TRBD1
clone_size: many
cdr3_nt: TGTGCCAGCAGCAACAGACAGGGAACAATGAACACTGAAGCTTTCTTT
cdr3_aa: CASSNRQGTMNTEAFF

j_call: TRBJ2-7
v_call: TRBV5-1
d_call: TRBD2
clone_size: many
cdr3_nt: TGCGCCAGCAGCCTTGTAGCGGGAGGGCCGGGGACGTACGAGCAGTACTTC
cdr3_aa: CASSLVAGGPGTYEQYF

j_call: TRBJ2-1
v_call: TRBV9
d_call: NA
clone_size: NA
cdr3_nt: TGTGCCAGCAGCGTAGTTCCCACTCAAGCCCCGTTCTTC
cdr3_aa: CASSVVPTQAPFF